This T cell receptor beta chain was profiled in a study of T cells in Graves' hyperthyroidism and ophthalmopathy. The junction had 5 bases not matched to a gene; V was cut back by 3 bases and J by 8 bases. Germline values: CDR1 GTSNPN, CDR2 SVGIG (reference sequence). The CDR3 totals 12 residues. Authors of the study amplified TCR beta CDR3 regions from RNA transcripts. In the first-round RT-PCR of the TCR CDR3, the HTBI primer set was used. MiXCR, applied by TCRdb to the multiplex PCR reads, yields one record per CDR3 protein. The sample has almost 250,000 distinct CDR3 sequences; more than 20% are singletons. Pregnant or lactating patients were excluded, as were those with uncontrolled infection or other autoimmune disease. Clinicians diagnosed patients from clinical symptoms, serum thyroxine and TRAb, thyroid ultrasound and orbital computed tomography. Many counts were recorded for this clonotype.

The sample was blood. The chain joins TRBV30 to TRBJ2-7, with 9 positions matching TRBD2. This sequence originates from a woman aged 40 to 50 with Graves' ophthalmopathy. The DNA for the CDR3 is TGTGCCTGGAGGACTAGCGGCGAGAAGCAGTACTTC. Translation: CAWRTSGEKQYF.